This TCR beta chain is from a study of blood T cell repertoires in COVID-19. The wider study: T cells, B-cell-depleted T cells, or PBMCs provided the cDNA or gDNA that served as material.

Some clones are missing from TCRdb's copy, which holds only in-frame ones; the method was immunoSEQ multiplex PCR. The sample consists of around 57,000 clones, roughly nine tenths of them appearing once. The sample holds one count of this clone. Seattle patients were enrolled while actively infected and followed longitudinally. Germline V CDR1 and CDR2: SGHRS, YFSETQ. The ends were cut back, 0 bases at V and 5 bases at J, with 14 bases in the middle. The CDR3 length is 16 residues. The origin of this receptor is a woman of 80 years or more with COVID-19, enrolled during active disease. This rearrangement joins TRBV5-1 to TRBJ1-4, with D hard to call. The sample taken for sequencing was peripheral blood. The CDR3 nucleotides read TGCGCCAGCAGCTTGGGCGGGATACCTTCAAATGAAAAACTGTTTTTT. Its translation: CASSLGGIPSNEKLFF.